The next 10 T cell receptor beta chains were all read from a single sample in a study of post-analysis software for immune sequencing data. Study-wide points: TRBV5-6, TRBV5-1 and TRBV20-1 were among several TRBV segments more frequent in patients than controls.

cDNA libraries for TCR beta contained unique molecular identifiers. TCRdb re-derived calls from the PCR reads in MiXCR, one entry per CDR3 protein. Of approximately 770,000 distinct CDR3 sequences detected, approximately 44% appear once; the ten largest clones hold 4.9%. Their target antigens are unknown. Sequences were obtained from blood. The receptors come from a girl aged 5-17 years with multiple sclerosis.

The chain has TRBV6-5 and TRBJ2-3, with D tentatively TRBD1 (5 bases). This CDR3 has 15 amino acids. Germline CDR1 reads MNHEY; CDR2 reads SVGAGI. V lost 2 bases, J lost 2 bases, and 11 bases lay in between. CDR3 in DNA: TGTGCCAGCAGTTACAAAGGGGCCGACACAGATACGCAGTATTTT. Protein product: CASSYKGADTDTQYF.

This chain links TRBV20-1 with TRBJ1-5; D is unresolved. This CDR3 region has 14 residues. The germline gives CDR1 DFQATT, CDR2 SNEGSKA (reference sequence). V was trimmed by 6 bases and J by 6 bases, leaving 18 bases between them. CDR3 bases: TGCAGTGCCGGAGGACCTCCCGGGAGTCAGCCCCAGCATTTT. It specifies CSAGGPPGSQPQHF.

The chain is built from TRBV12-3 or TRBV12-4 and TRBJ2-7, with D unclear. V lost 3 bases and J 6 bases, leaving 9 bases between the germline ends. The CDR3 has 12 amino acids. CDR3 protein: CASSFRTCEQYF. In nucleotides, the CDR3 is TGTGCCAGCAGTTTCCGGACCTGCGAGCAGTACTTC.

The rearrangement joins TRBV24-1 to TRBJ2-5; 12 bases are shared with TRBD2. Germline V CDR1 and CDR2: KGHDR, SFDVKD. The CDR3 contains 15 residues. The V segment lost 3 bases and the J segment 5 bases; nucleotides outside the gene matches: 3. CDR3 region: CATSDPSGRAETQYF. The DNA of the CDR3 is TGTGCCACCAGTGATCCTAGCGGGAGGGCCGAGACCCAGTACTTC.

The rearrangement joins TRBV24-1 to TRBJ2-1; TRBD2 matches 8 bases. The CDR3 consists of 18 residues. CDR1 and CDR2 from the germline V gene are KGHDR and SFDVKD. The J segment lost 7 bases and the V segment lost 2 bases, leaving 15 bases of the junction unmatched. CDR3 nucleotides: TGTGCCACCAGTGATTCCGCCCTCGGAGCGGGAGTAAGGAATGAGCAGTTCTTC. Encoded protein: CATSDSALGAGVRNEQFF.

This clonotype was seen more than once but under ten times. The CDR3 DNA reads TGTGCCAGCAGCCCTCTAAGCGGGAGGGTTGGGAATGAGCAGTTCTTC. Encoded protein: CASSPLSGRVGNEQFF. V usage is TRBV6-5 and J usage is TRBJ2-1; 10 bases are a match to TRBD2. Per germline, CDR1 MNHEY and CDR2 SVGAGI. This CDR3 spans 16 amino acids. Trimming at V came to 6 bases and at J to 7 bases, leaving 12 bases not matched to a gene.

The V call is TRBV6-1, the J call TRBJ2-5, with TRBD2 identical over 13 bases. Germline V gene lookup returns CDR1 MNHNS and CDR2 SASEGT. With 5 bases clipped from V and 6 bases from J, the junction kept 12 bases outside the gene matches. The CDR3 runs to 17 residues. The CDR3 here is CASSPGTSGAFIQTQYF. The CDR3 bases are TGTGCCAGCAGTCCCGGGACTAGCGGGGCCTTTATTCAGACCCAGTACTTC.

This clonotype has more than one count but fewer than ten. DNA for the CDR3: TGTGCCAGCAGCCCTGGACTAGCGGGAGGCTATGGGTACTTC. Protein sequence: CASSPGLAGGYGYF. This sequence joins TRBV2 and TRBJ2-5, with 14 bases matching TRBD2. J was trimmed by 13 bases and V by 6 bases; bases with no gene match: 10. In germline, CDR1 is SNHLY, CDR2 FYNNEI. The CDR3 is made up of 14 amino acids.

This clonotype was found a few times. This rearrangement joins TRBV12-3 or TRBV12-4 to TRBJ2-7; 10 bases fit TRBD2. This CDR3 is 15 amino acids long. Losses at the gene ends were 0 bases for V and 5 bases for J; bases not matched to a gene: 4. The CDR3 is CASSLAPAGGDEQYF. The DNA of the CDR3 is TGTGCCAGCAGTTTAGCTCCAGCGGGAGGGGACGAGCAGTACTTC.

The genes are TRBV9 and TRBJ2-3; D is possibly TRBD2 (6 bases). The CDR3 sequence is 15 residues long. The V end lost 0 bases, the J end lost 3 bases, and 11 bases lay between the germline ends. From germline, CDR1 is SGDLS and CDR2 YYNGEE. The CDR3 sequence: CASSVAGGKTDTQYF. For the CDR3, the DNA is TGTGCCAGCAGCGTAGCTGGCGGGAAGACAGATACGCAGTATTTT.